A selection of T cell receptor beta chains follows, all from one sample in a study of blood T cell repertoires in COVID-19. Method: immunoSEQ multiplex PCR; TCRdb's copy keeps in-frame clones and lacks some. The sample lists 100,000 to 150,000 clones; roughly 80% were seen once. What was sequenced was peripheral blood. The source is a man aged 60 to 75 with acute or convalescent COVID-19. Both conserved end residues are part of each CDR3. Fields, in order: V gene, CDR3 length, CDR3 protein.

TRBV6-2/TRBV6-3	14	CASSYVGLVIEQYF
TRBV3-1/TRBV3-2	12	CASSQRTGQAFF
TRBV7-9	14	CASSTGVQSQPQHF
TRBV2	14	CASSWTGEIAPLHF
TRBV9	15	CASSGTGNSGNTIYF
TRBV7-7	13	CASSLSGQETQYF
TRBV6-4	16	CASWAAGNSGANVLTF
TRBV19	15	CASRSTGGVSTEAFF
TRBV5-1	13	CASSLERDNEQFF
TRBV7-3	13	CASSLNGRGEQYF
TRBV5-4	16	CASSSGQGESRTEAFF
TRBV12-3/TRBV12-4	13	CASSPAGPYEQFF
TRBV19	15	CASRRLGQGQETQYF
TRBV9	14	CASSVGGGGETQYF
TRBV5-1	15	CASSTGQGTNYGYTF
TRBV11-2	15	CASSLVQGGYTEAFF
TRBV11-3	13	CASSWTSGTEQYF
TRBV18	14	CASSTTGGRETQYF
TRBV19	15	CASSTQDRAGNTIYF
TRBV6-5	14	CASRTSGGWPTQYF
TRBV10-3	14	CAISERDGVETQYF
TRBV5-4	15	CASSYQTGTFYGYTF
TRBV15	15	CATSREAGSFNEQFF
TRBV19	14	CASSMAPSGNTIYF
TRBV5-1	14	CASSGTGEYEKLFF
TRBV4-1	15	CASIQEASGYYTQYF
TRBV4-1	16	CASSQVMGGMNTEAFF
TRBV5-4	16	CASRDAGTGKNSPLHF
TRBV19	15	CASRLQGAKAGELFF
TRBV11-2	15	CASSFSASINNEQFF
TRBV29-1	16	CSVESWWGRKQETQYF
TRBV19	15	CASSTQALGNQPQHF
TRBV15	14	CATSREWTGSTQYF
TRBV18	15	CASSPSQGVNYGYTF
TRBV30	15	CAWSVGVTGANVLTF
TRBV12-3/TRBV12-4	12	CASSQYTDTQYF
TRBV27	16	CASSLEMGGNTGELFF
TRBV18	16	CASSLDRAGGNQPQHF
TRBV25-1	13	CASSDGGEETQYF
TRBV4-1	14	CASSHVRGQRGYTF
TRBV6-1	17	CASREPPSGSSYNEQFF
TRBV5-5	14	CASSRTGIGNEQFF
TRBV19	13	CASSRAGVTEAFF
TRBV11-1	14	CASSLFATGGEAFF
TRBV30	16	CAWSVLGRGQAGGYTF
TRBV5-1	20	CASSLASASGTLLAKNIQYF
TRBV7-9	16	CASSSTGAGLGVTQYF